What follows is one T cell receptor beta chain and its context. Its antigen is still unknown. The CDR3 extends over 15 amino acids. The germline V gene has CDR1 MDHEN and CDR2 SYDVKM. Trimming removed 6 bases from V and 5 bases from J; junction bases left unmatched: 12. This sample was taken from a study of T cells in tuberculosis. Study summary: IGRA-negative adolescents, IGRA-positive adolescents with latent tuberculosis and adults with active tuberculosis formed this South African cohort.

Whole-study results and caveats: Active tuberculosis patients had shorter CDR3-alpha; the beta difference was nonsignificant.

The data were produced by immunoSEQ multiplex PCR, yet TCRdb's version contains in-frame clones alone and is incomplete. Of tens of thousands of clones in the sample, roughly 95% were seen once. This receptor was obtained from a donor aged 10-29 years with latent tuberculosis or without tuberculosis infection. J is TRBJ2-7 and V is TRBV28; 8 nucleotides line up with TRBD1. Sequenced sample: PBMCs. In nucleotides, the CDR3 is TGTGCCAGCAGCCGACAGGGGCAGGGGATCGACGAGCAGTACTTC. It specifies CASSRQGQGIDEQYF.